This entry lists 32 T cell receptor beta chains sequenced from one sample in a study of T cell responses to AZD1222 COVID-19 vaccine. Libraries were prepared by immunoSEQ multiplex PCR; TCRdb keeps only in-frame clonotypes and omits some of them. This table holds around 110,000 clones, 80% to 90% found once. Material: peripheral blood, obtained on day 0 of MenACWY control vaccination. The source is an adult in good health.

The rearrangement joins TRBV6-1 to TRBJ2-7, with D maybe TRBD1 (6 bases). CDR3 length equals 14 residues. V shed 1 base and J shed 2 bases, with 9 bases lying between them. Germline V lookup: CDR1 MNHNS, CDR2 SASEGT. This chain's CDR3 is CASSEGDTAYEQYF. The DNA of the CDR3 is TGTGCCAGCAGTGAAGGGGACACCGCCTACGAGCAGTACTTC.

The chain joins TRBV24-1 to TRBJ1-4, with 9 bases that match TRBD1. Germline-derived CDR1 and CDR2 are KGHDR and SFDVKD. The CDR3 is 16 residues long. V lost 4 bases, J lost 10 bases, and 12 bases stayed unmatched. CDR3 residues: CATSDAQTGGLGKLFF. The CDR3 DNA reads TGTGCCACCAGTGACGCTCAGACAGGGGGTTTAGGAAAACTGTTTTTT.

This clone is a singleton in its sample. The chain couples TRBV30 to TRBJ1-4; 8 nucleotides line up with TRBD1. This CDR3 has 15 residues. Unmatched junction bases numbered 2, after V lost 2 bases and J lost 0 bases. CDR1 is GTSNPN and CDR2 is SVGIG in the germline V gene (reference sequence). The chain's CDR3 is CAWSTGGSTNEKLFF. The CDR3 nucleotides are TGTGCCTGGAGTACAGGGGGTTCAACTAATGAAAAACTGTTTTTT.

CDR3 nucleotides: TGTGCCAGCAGCCCCCGAAGGGGGGACACAATGAACACTGAAGCTTTCTTT. Its protein is CASSPRRGDTMNTEAFF. J is TRBJ1-1 and V is TRBV9; a weak D match, TRBD1 (6 bases). This CDR3 is 17 amino acids long. Trimming removed 4 bases from V and 0 bases from J, with 19 bases in between. The V gene's germline CDR1 is SGDLS and CDR2 YYNGEE.

The chain carries TRBV7-9 and TRBJ1-4; TRBD1 matches 8 bases. Germline V lookup: CDR1 SEHNR, CDR2 FQNEAQ (reference sequence). V was clipped by 6 bases and J by 4 bases; unmatched bases: 1. The CDR3 is 13 amino acids. The CDR3 nucleotides read TGTGCCAGCAGACAGGGGGTTAATGAAAAACTGTTTTTT. Translated: CASRQGVNEKLFF. Using reference TRBV7-9 and TRBJ1-4 for the parts outside the CDR3, the full variable domain is DTGVSQNPRHKITKRGQNVTFRCDPISEHNRLYWYRQTLGQGPEFLTYFQNEAQLEKSRLLSDRFSAERPKGSFSTLEIQRTEQGDSAMYLCASRQGVNEKLFFGSGTQLSVL.

The J gene is TRBJ1-1, the V gene TRBV19; the match to TRBD1 covers 9 bases. Unmatched junction bases numbered 7, after V lost 5 bases and J lost 3 bases. This CDR3 spans 15 amino acids. Germline V gives CDR1 LNHDA, CDR2 SQIVND (reference sequence). DNA for the CDR3: TGTGCCAGTAGTCCGACAGGGGGAACGTACACTGAAGCTTTCTTT. It is translated as CASSPTGGTYTEAFF.

This CDR3 is CASSRHYTYEQYF. The CDR3 DNA reads TGTGCCAGCAGTAGACACTATACCTACGAGCAGTACTTC. This chain joins TRBV6-6 and TRBJ2-7; no clear D gene. Germline loops: CDR1 MNHNY, CDR2 SVGAGI (reference sequence). The CDR3 consists of 13 residues. V was shortened by 5 bases and J by 2 bases, with 10 bases between the two germline ends.

The chain has TRBV28 and TRBJ1-2; TRBD1 agrees at 7 bases. Unmatched junction bases numbered 2, after V lost 4 bases and J lost 0 bases. The CDR3 loop spans 14 amino acids. Germline-derived CDR1 and CDR2 are MDHEN and SYDVKM. The CDR3 sequence: CASSWTGPNYGYTF. The CDR3 DNA follows: TGTGCCAGCAGTTGGACAGGCCCTAACTATGGCTACACCTTC.

This chain joins TRBV6-5 and TRBJ1-4; tentatively, D is TRBD1 (5 bases). In germline, CDR1 is MNHEY, CDR2 SVGAGI. V was pared by 10 bases and J by 8 bases, with 23 bases between. The CDR3 runs 15 residues. The CDR3 coding sequence is TGTGCCACCCATGACCCAGGGACCCGCGGGGAAAAACTGTTTTTT. Its protein is CATHDPGTRGEKLFF.

The chain employs TRBV19 and TRBJ1-5, with D perhaps matching TRBD1 (5 bases). V was shortened by 6 bases and J by 11 bases, with 23 bases between the two germline ends. Germline V gene sequence: CDR1 LNHDA, CDR2 SQIVND (reference sequence). The CDR3 has 15 residues. The chain's CDR3 is CASRFVGGPDRAQHF. The CDR3 bases are TGTGCCAGTAGATTTGTGGGGGGTCCCGATAGGGCCCAGCATTTT. The full variable domain, its missing parts supplied by reference TRBV19 and TRBJ1-5, is DGGITQSPKYLFRKEGQNVTLSCEQNLNHDAMYWYRQDPGQGLRLIYYSQIVNDFQKGDIAEGYSVSREKKESFPLTVTSAQKNPTAFYLCASRFVGGPDRAQHFGDGTRLSIL.

This chain uses TRBV2 with TRBJ2-7; TRBD1 agrees at 7 bases. The germline V gene has CDR1 SNHLY and CDR2 FYNNEI. This CDR3 contains 20 residues. The J segment lost 4 bases and the V segment lost 6 bases, leaving 27 bases of the junction unmatched. CDR3 coding DNA: TGTGCCAGCAGGCACTCCAGACAGGGACGGACCCCCCTAAGGGCTTACGAGCAGTACTTC. It encodes CASRHSRQGRTPLRAYEQYF. Supplemented by reference TRBV2 and TRBJ2-7, the full variable domain reads EPEVTQTPSHQVTQMGQEVILRCVPISNHLYFYWYRQILGQKVEFLVSFYNNEISEKSEIFDDQFSVERPDGSNFTLKIRSTKLEDSAMYFCASRHSRQGRTPLRAYEQYFGPGTRLTVT.

The chain employs TRBV5-8 and TRBJ2-6; D is perhaps TRBD2 (5 bases). Germline CDR1 is SGHTS and CDR2 is YDEGEE. The CDR3 loop spans 16 amino acids. The V end was cut by 0 bases, the J end by 3 bases, with 10 bases between. In DNA, the CDR3 is TGTGCCAGCAGCTTGGGTGGAGGAGGTGGGGCCAACGTCCTGACTTTC. It yields the protein CASSLGGGGGANVLTF.

The V gene is TRBV3-1 (or the pseudogene TRBV3-2), the J gene TRBJ2-4; 10 bases line up with TRBD2. The CDR3 runs to 15 residues. CDR1 is LGHDT and CDR2 is YNNKEL in the germline V gene (reference sequence). Trimming cost V 8 bases and J 4 bases; bases outside gene matches: 8. The CDR3 protein is CASRSGGATKNIQYF. CDR3 bases: TGTGCCAGCCGAAGCGGGGGGGCGACGAAAAACATTCAGTACTTC.

The V gene is TRBV28, the J gene TRBJ2-1; 7 positions match TRBD2. The length of the CDR3 is 14 residues. V was pared by 6 bases and J by 6 bases, with 8 bases of the junction left unmatched. Per the germline V gene, CDR1 is MDHEN and CDR2 is SYDVKM. CDR3 DNA: TGTGCCAGCAGGGGGCTAGCGGCGTTCAATGAGCAGTTCTTC. Its protein is CASRGLAAFNEQFF.

This chain joins TRBV19 and TRBJ2-3; 7 positions match TRBD2. CDR3 size: 15 residues. The trim removed 1 base at V and 1 base at J, leaving 2 bases unmatched. Germline assignment: CDR1 LNHDA and CDR2 SQIVND (reference sequence). The CDR3 bases are TGTGCCAGTAGTATAGCAAGCGGGGGCACAGATACGCAGTATTTT. As protein: CASSIASGGTDTQYF.

This sequence joins TRBV18 and TRBJ2-7; D possibly matches TRBD1 or TRBD2 (5 bases each). This CDR3 is 13 amino acids long. Trimming removed 3 bases from V and 3 bases from J, with 9 bases in between. Per the germline V gene, CDR1 is KGHSH and CDR2 is LQKENI. This CDR3 reads CASSPPGHYEQYF. In DNA form, the CDR3 reads TGTGCCAGCTCACCGCCGGGGCACTACGAGCAGTACTTC.

V and J are TRBV4-1 and TRBJ2-7; 13 bases map to TRBD2. Germline CDR1 and CDR2: MGHRA and YSYEKL. Losses at the gene ends were 4 bases for V and 3 bases for J; bases not matched to a gene: 6. This CDR3 is built from 16 residues. The CDR3 DNA follows: TGCGCCAGCAGCCTTACGGGACTAGCGGGACACTACGAGCAGTACTTC. Its translation: CASSLTGLAGHYEQYF.

CDR3 in DNA: TGTGCCAGCAGACGGGACAGGGTCGTCAACGAGCAGTACTTC. Its protein product is CASRRDRVVNEQYF. V is TRBV28 and J is TRBJ2-7, with 9 bases that match TRBD1. V trimming: 6 bases; J trimming: 5 bases; junction bases outside the gene matches: 8. CDR3 length: 14 amino acids. Germline V gives CDR1 MDHEN, CDR2 SYDVKM.

This chain connects TRBV3-1 (or the pseudogene TRBV3-2) to TRBJ1-2; TRBD1 matches 7 bases. Germline CDR1 and CDR2: LGHDT and YNNKEL (reference sequence). Trimming cost V 3 bases and J 4 bases; bases outside gene matches: 8. The CDR3 sequence is 15 residues long. This CDR3 reads CASSHPLRTGYGYTF. CDR3 DNA sequence: TGTGCCAGCAGCCATCCCCTGAGGACAGGCTATGGCTACACCTTC.

In this sample, this clone turned up once. The chain links TRBV28 to TRBJ2-1; D call uncertain. CDR1 and CDR2 from the germline V gene are MDHEN and SYDVKM. The CDR3 runs 11 residues. Trimming pared 1 base from V and 13 bases from J, leaving 8 bases between. CDR3: CASSLSLVQFF. CDR3 nucleotides: TGTGCCAGCAGTTTATCCCTAGTTCAGTTCTTC.

On this clone: Sequence at one end of the junction differs from germline and may be a read error. The chain carries TRBV2 and TRBJ1-2, with D unresolved. Germline V gene data show CDR1 as SNHLY and CDR2 as FYNNEI. The CDR3 contains 12 residues. CDR3 DNA sequence: TGTGCCAGCAGGGAAGGCTACGATGGCTACACCTTC. Translating gives CASREGYDGYTF.

This clone occurred a few times. The V and J genes are TRBV10-3 and TRBJ1-2; TRBD1 matches at 8 bases. Germline assignment: CDR1 ENHRY and CDR2 SYGVKD. Trimming took 3 bases from V and 0 from J; bases not matched to a gene: 6. The CDR3 consists of 16 residues. The CDR3 reads CAISDLTGGANYGYTF. CDR3 nucleotides: TGTGCCATCAGTGACCTCACAGGGGGGGCTAACTATGGCTACACCTTC.

This CDR3 reads CASSRDGYEQYF. CDR3 nucleotides: TGCGCCAGCAGCCGGGACGGTTACGAGCAGTACTTC. The rearrangement links TRBV10-2 to TRBJ2-7; either TRBD1 or TRBD2 may supply D (5 bases each). CDR1 and CDR2 (germline): WSHSY, SAAADI. V was cut by 6 bases and J by 4 bases, with 10 bases left in between. The CDR3 totals 12 residues.

The chain is built from TRBV5-6 and TRBJ2-5, with 9 nucleotides matching TRBD1. This CDR3 is built from 18 residues. V trimming: 2 bases; J trimming: 2 bases; junction bases outside the gene matches: 13. Germline V gives CDR1 SGHDT, CDR2 YYEEEE. The CDR3 here is CASSFGTGPGPAQETQYF. CDR3 DNA: TGTGCCAGCAGCTTCGGGACAGGGCCGGGACCCGCACAAGAGACCCAGTACTTC.

The rearrangement uses TRBV11-3 and TRBJ2-1, with no clear D. Germline assignment: CDR1 SGHNT and CDR2 YENEEA. This CDR3 has 11 residues. V lost 4 bases and J lost 5, with 3 bases in between. CDR3 bases: TGTGCCAGCAGCTCGCACAATGAGCAGTTCTTC. Protein sequence: CASSSHNEQFF.

This clone was seen a few times. The rearrangement links TRBV5-6 to TRBJ2-1; 8 bases fit TRBD1. This CDR3 spans 15 amino acids. Trimming took 0 bases from V and 6 from J; bases not matched to a gene: 5. Germline V gene sequence: CDR1 SGHDT, CDR2 YYEEEE. The CDR3 coding sequence is TGTGCCAGCAGCTTGGCCAGGGGGCTAGGCAATGAGCAGTTCTTC. This gives the protein CASSLARGLGNEQFF.

CDR3 region: CASSLGADSYNSPLHF. Written as DNA, the CDR3 is TGTGCCAGCAGCTTAGGTGCGGACTCATATAATTCACCCCTCCACTTT. This chain joins TRBV7-9 and TRBJ1-6; D ambiguous. The CDR3 extends over 16 amino acids. Germline V gene sequence: CDR1 SEHNR, CDR2 FQNEAQ (reference sequence). The V end lost 1 base, the J end lost 4 bases, and 11 bases lay between the germline ends.

This clone was picked up one time. This CDR3 is CASSLGTGDTEAFF. The DNA of the CDR3 is TGTGCCAGCAGTTTAGGGACAGGGGACACTGAAGCTTTCTTT. This sequence joins TRBV6-5 and TRBJ1-1; 10 bases are a match to TRBD1. CDR1 is MNHEY, CDR2 SVGAGI, per germline. The CDR3 length is 14 residues. Germline trimming cut 4 bases from V and 3 bases from J; bases unmatched to any gene: 2.

This clone was detected only once. This chain joins TRBV10-3 and TRBJ2-1; possibly TRBD1 for D (5 bases). V dropped 2 bases and J dropped 0 bases, with 8 bases sitting between them. This CDR3 has 15 residues. Germline-derived CDR1 and CDR2 are ENHRY and SYGVKD. For the CDR3, the DNA is TGTGCCATCAGTGAGACAGGTCTCTCCTACAATGAGCAGTTCTTC. Translated: CAISETGLSYNEQFF.

To note about this clone: This CDR3 is also generated by other DNA sequences in the sample. The rearrangement links TRBV18 to TRBJ2-7; 10 positions agree with TRBD1. This CDR3 has 14 amino acids. V lost 2 bases and J lost 4; bases outside the gene matches: 2. CDR1 and CDR2 (germline): KGHSH, LQKENI. The CDR3 region is CASSPGTGVYEQYF. The CDR3 nucleotides are TGTGCCAGCTCACCAGGGACAGGGGTGTACGAGCAGTACTTC.

The chain couples TRBV3-1 (or the pseudogene TRBV3-2) to TRBJ2-5; maybe TRBD1 (6 bases). The CDR3 totals 14 residues. Germline V gives CDR1 LGHDT, CDR2 YNNKEL (reference sequence). V shed 4 bases and J shed 5 bases, with 14 bases lying between them. CDR3 nucleotide sequence: TGTGCCAGCAGCCTGCCCCACAGGGCCGAGACCCAGTACTTC. This encodes CASSLPHRAETQYF.

The chain is built from TRBV7-3 and TRBJ2-5, with D possibly matching TRBD2 (5 bases). The germline V gene has CDR1 SGHTA and CDR2 FQGTGA. The CDR3 consists of 13 residues. The V gene lost 2 bases and the J gene lost 1 base, with 5 bases spanning the gap. In nucleotides, the CDR3 is TGTGCCAGCAGCTTACTAGCCCAAGAGACCCAGTACTTC. The encoded protein is CASSLLAQETQYF.